The clone carrying this T cell receptor beta chain was seen ten or more times. Its target is not known. The diagnoses drew upon clinical symptoms, serum thyroxine and TRAb, thyroid ultrasound and orbital computed tomography. Amplified TCR beta CDR3 regions derived from RNA transcripts. A set of HTBI primers served as the primers for a first-round RT-PCR of the TCR CDR3. TCRdb reprocessed the multiplex PCR reads with MiXCR, giving one entry per CDR3 protein. Of roughly 750,000 distinct CDR3 sequences in the sample, about 15% were seen once. V was shortened by 0 bases and J by 2 bases, with 18 bases between the two germline ends. Germline-derived CDR1 and CDR2 are DFQATT and SNEGSKA (reference sequence). This CDR3 has 17 amino acids. This sample was taken from a study of T cells in Graves' hyperthyroidism and ophthalmopathy. Study results and limitations: In validation, the model predicted ophthalmopathy. These predictions came a median about 6.2 months before onset. A model of 13 V-J features distinguished ophthalmopathy from stable hyperthyroidism.

This receptor was taken from a man between 18 and 29 years old with Graves' hyperthyroidism. The genes are TRBV20-1 and TRBJ2-3, with D perhaps TRBD1 (6 bases). Sequenced sample: blood. Here the CDR3 reads CSARDHRAGFVTDTQYF. In DNA, the CDR3 is TGCAGTGCTAGAGATCACAGGGCTGGGTTTGTCACAGATACGCAGTATTTT.